The rows below give T cell receptor beta chains drawn from one sample of a study of CD8+CD57+ T cells in acquired aplastic anemia. Each CDR3 protein is one row after TCRdb ran MiXCR on the reads. In the table there are 150,000 to 200,000 distinct CDR3 sequences, under 55% of which are singletons. Material: sorted CD4+, CD8+, or CD8+CD57+ T cells (not recorded which) from PBMCs. The receptors derive from a human donor in good health. Each CDR3 is given with its conserved first and last residue. A D gene is named only where the DNA matches it firmly. Some rows have no size entry. The others give once, few or many, or a class for an expanded clone.

CDR3aa: CASSYMGRTYNEQFF; CDR3nt: TGTGCCAGCAGTTACATGGGGAGGACTTACAATGAGCAGTTCTTC; v_gene: TRBV6-6; d_gene: -; abundance: many; j_gene: TRBJ2-1
CDR3aa: CASSEGQPVVTEAFF; CDR3nt: TGTGCCAGCAGTGAGGGACAGCCAGTCGTCACTGAAGCTTTCTTT; v_gene: TRBV25-1; d_gene: TRBD1; abundance: -; j_gene: TRBJ1-1
CDR3aa: CASSPTGGGSPLHF; CDR3nt: TGTGCCAGTAGTCCCACAGGGGGCGGGTCACCCCTCCACTTT; v_gene: TRBV19; d_gene: TRBD1; abundance: few; j_gene: TRBJ1-6
CDR3aa: CSAKRLAGNYNEQFF; CDR3nt: TGCAGTGCTAAAAGACTAGCGGGGAACTACAATGAGCAGTTCTTC; v_gene: TRBV20-1; d_gene: TRBD2; abundance: -; j_gene: TRBJ2-1
CDR3aa: CASSPPGRNEQYF; CDR3nt: TGTGCCAGCTCACCACCGGGTCGTAACGAGCAGTACTTC; v_gene: TRBV18; d_gene: -; abundance: few; j_gene: TRBJ2-7
CDR3aa: CAISESPGHGDEKLFF; CDR3nt: TGTGCCATCAGTGAGTCGCCGGGTCACGGGGATGAAAAACTGTTTTTT; v_gene: TRBV10-3; d_gene: -; abundance: few; j_gene: TRBJ1-4
CDR3aa: CSDAGWSTEAFF; CDR3nt: TGCAGCGACGCCGGTTGGAGCACTGAAGCTTTCTTT; v_gene: TRBV29-1; d_gene: -; abundance: -; j_gene: TRBJ1-1
CDR3aa: CATSRAPHHQQQPQHF; CDR3nt: TGTGCCACCAGCAGAGCTCCGCACCACCAGCAACAGCCCCAGCATTTT; v_gene: TRBV15; d_gene: -; abundance: once; j_gene: TRBJ1-5
CDR3aa: CSASGTSGRAEQFF; CDR3nt: TGCAGTGCTAGTGGGACTAGCGGGAGGGCCGAGCAGTTCTTC; v_gene: TRBV20-1; d_gene: TRBD2; abundance: -; j_gene: TRBJ2-1
CDR3aa: CASSKTVYTEAFF; CDR3nt: TGTGCCAGTAGTAAGACAGTTTACACTGAAGCTTTCTTT; v_gene: TRBV19; d_gene: -; abundance: -; j_gene: TRBJ1-1
CDR3aa: CASSLTSVYSGANVLTF; CDR3nt: TGTGCCAGCAGCTTAACGTCTGTATACTCTGGGGCCAACGTCCTGACTTTC; v_gene: TRBV7-3; d_gene: -; abundance: many; j_gene: TRBJ2-6
CDR3aa: CASSYTGINFGEQYF; CDR3nt: TGCGCCAGCAGTTACACCGGGATCAACTTTGGGGAGCAGTACTTC; v_gene: TRBV5-1; d_gene: -; abundance: many; j_gene: TRBJ2-7
CDR3aa: CASSPPDRGRTDTQYF; CDR3nt: TGTGCCAGCAGTCCCCCGGACAGGGGGCGAACAGATACGCAGTATTTT; v_gene: TRBV28; d_gene: TRBD1; abundance: -; j_gene: TRBJ2-3
CDR3aa: CASSTQLNTEAFF; CDR3nt: TGCGCCAGCAGCACACAGCTGAACACTGAAGCTTTCTTT; v_gene: TRBV5-1; d_gene: -; abundance: many; j_gene: TRBJ1-1
CDR3aa: CASSEASGGSRLGEQYF; CDR3nt: TGCGCCAGCAGTGAGGCAAGCGGGGGGTCCCGGTTGGGGGAGCAGTACTTC; v_gene: TRBV10-2; d_gene: TRBD2; abundance: -; j_gene: TRBJ2-7
CDR3aa: CASSQELESHEQYF; CDR3nt: TGCGCCAGCAGCCAGGAACTAGAATCCCACGAGCAGTACTTC; v_gene: TRBV4-1; d_gene: -; abundance: -; j_gene: TRBJ2-7
CDR3aa: CSVTSANEQFF; CDR3nt: TGCAGCGTAACTAGCGCCAATGAGCAGTTCTTC; v_gene: TRBV29-1; d_gene: TRBD2; abundance: -; j_gene: TRBJ2-1
CDR3aa: CASSQESQGGTEAFF; CDR3nt: TGCGCCAGCAGCCAAGAATCGCAGGGGGGTACTGAAGCTTTCTTT; v_gene: TRBV4-3; d_gene: TRBD1; abundance: many; j_gene: TRBJ1-1
CDR3aa: CATSGSFQETQYF; CDR3nt: TGTGCCACCAGTGGTTCCTTCCAAGAGACCCAGTACTTC; v_gene: TRBV24-1; d_gene: -; abundance: -; j_gene: TRBJ2-5
CDR3aa: CAWRQGVQSYEQYF; CDR3nt: TGTGCCTGGAGGCAGGGGGTTCAATCCTACGAGCAGTACTTC; v_gene: TRBV30; d_gene: TRBD1; abundance: -; j_gene: TRBJ2-7
CDR3aa: CASSLAGRGATCEQYF; CDR3nt: TGCGCCAGCAGCTTGGCCGGCAGGGGGGCAACCTGCGAGCAGTACTTC; v_gene: TRBV5-1; d_gene: -; abundance: -; j_gene: TRBJ2-7
CDR3aa: CASSDLRGTPDSGANVLTF; CDR3nt: TGTGCCAGCAGTGATTTACGGGGTACTCCCGACTCTGGGGCCAACGTCCTGACTTTC; v_gene: TRBV25-1; d_gene: -; abundance: -; j_gene: TRBJ2-6
CDR3aa: CASSLSVADTQYF; CDR3nt: TGTGCTAGCAGCTTAAGTGTTGCAGATACGCAGTATTTT; v_gene: TRBV7-7; d_gene: -; abundance: -; j_gene: TRBJ2-3
CDR3aa: CASSLAQGAGQPQHF; CDR3nt: TGTGCCAGCAGCTTAGCGCAGGGGGCGGGACAGCCCCAGCATTTT; v_gene: TRBV7-6; d_gene: TRBD1; abundance: -; j_gene: TRBJ1-5
CDR3aa: CASSLRQGSNQPQHF; CDR3nt: TGTGCCAGCAGTTTAAGACAGGGAAGCAATCAGCCCCAGCATTTT; v_gene: TRBV6-5; d_gene: TRBD1; abundance: once; j_gene: TRBJ1-5
CDR3aa: CASRFSDTTSGNTIYF; CDR3nt: TGTGCCAGCAGGTTTTCGGACACCACATCTGGAAACACCATATATTTT; v_gene: TRBV6-1; d_gene: -; abundance: few; j_gene: TRBJ1-3
CDR3aa: CASSLNRGYYGYTF; CDR3nt: TGTGCCAGCAGCTTGAACAGGGGGTACTATGGCTACACCTTC; v_gene: TRBV5-4; d_gene: TRBD1; abundance: many; j_gene: TRBJ1-2
CDR3aa: CSARNLLAGGLETQYF; CDR3nt: TGCAGTGCTAGAAATTTGCTAGCGGGAGGTTTGGAGACCCAGTACTTC; v_gene: TRBV20-1; d_gene: TRBD2; abundance: many; j_gene: TRBJ2-5
CDR3aa: CSARGRGGYDYGYTF; CDR3nt: TGCAGTGCTAGAGGACGTGGGGGGTATGACTATGGCTACACCTTC; v_gene: TRBV20-1; d_gene: -; abundance: -; j_gene: TRBJ1-2
CDR3aa: CASSLGSMPNEQFF; CDR3nt: TGCGCCAGCAGCTTGGGGTCTATGCCGAATGAGCAGTTCTTC; v_gene: TRBV5-1; d_gene: -; abundance: many; j_gene: TRBJ2-1
CDR3aa: CASSQGAGLSAEAFF; CDR3nt: TGCGCCAGCAGCCAAGGGGCAGGACTCTCGGCTGAAGCTTTCTTT; v_gene: TRBV5-1; d_gene: -; abundance: many; j_gene: TRBJ1-1
CDR3aa: CSARGGQLKSPLHF; CDR3nt: TGCAGTGCCCGAGGGGGACAGCTTAAGTCACCCCTCCACTTT; v_gene: TRBV20-1; d_gene: TRBD1; abundance: many; j_gene: TRBJ1-6
CDR3aa: CASSLSRGSYEQYF; CDR3nt: TGTGCCAGCAGCTTATCTAGGGGGTCCTACGAGCAGTACTTC; v_gene: TRBV7-2; d_gene: -; abundance: -; j_gene: TRBJ2-7
CDR3aa: CASSGRTGRPSYEQYF; CDR3nt: TGTGCCAGCAGTGGCCGAACCGGACGACCTTCCTACGAGCAGTACTTC; v_gene: TRBV2; d_gene: -; abundance: few; j_gene: TRBJ2-7
CDR3aa: CASSQEYEQYF; CDR3nt: TGTGCCAGCAGTCAGGAATACGAGCAGTACTTC; v_gene: TRBV2; d_gene: -; abundance: -; j_gene: TRBJ2-7
CDR3aa: CASIPGRRHTPQGQFF; CDR3nt: TGTGCCAGCATCCCGGGTAGGAGACATACCCCTCAGGGGCAGTTCTTC; v_gene: TRBV12-3/TRBV12-4; d_gene: -; abundance: many; j_gene: TRBJ2-1
CDR3aa: CASSTRDRKNEQFF; CDR3nt: TGTGCCAGCAGTACCCGGGACAGAAAGAATGAGCAGTTCTTC; v_gene: TRBV27; d_gene: TRBD1; abundance: few; j_gene: TRBJ2-1
CDR3aa: CASSELGARRHNEQFF; CDR3nt: TGTGCCAGCAGTGAATTAGGAGCGCGGCGACACAATGAGCAGTTCTTC; v_gene: TRBV25-1; d_gene: -; abundance: few; j_gene: TRBJ2-1
CDR3aa: CASSPQLSGANVLTF; CDR3nt: TGTGCCAGCAGCCCACAGCTCTCTGGGGCCAACGTCCTGACTTTC; v_gene: TRBV2; d_gene: -; abundance: -; j_gene: TRBJ2-6
CDR3aa: CGVGSQQGADYGYTF; CDR3nt: TGCGGCGTTGGAAGTCAACAGGGGGCTGACTATGGCTACACCTTC; v_gene: TRBV29-1; d_gene: TRBD1; abundance: -; j_gene: TRBJ1-2